This T cell receptor (beta chain) comes out of a study of PD-L1 blockade in urothelial cancer. Study summary: Patients went on atezolizumab in the mid-2010s, receiving 1,200 mg intravenously every 3 weeks.

The V gene end was trimmed by 3 bases and the J gene end by 3 bases; junction bases not matched to a gene: 7. From germline, CDR1 is SGHRS and CDR2 YFSETQ. The CDR3 runs 17 residues. With respect to this clone: Antigen unknown.

The study, taken as a whole, reports: Having blood TCR clonality under the median before treatment predicted better survival.

The sample's time point: pretreatment peripheral blood. Samples spanned pretreatment and treatment, with 1 to 8 time points per patient. Data came from immunoSEQ multiplex PCR; TCRdb stores just in-frame clones and leaves some out. The sample has 55,000 to 85,000 clones, about 83% seen once; the top ten hold around a tenth. The TCR sequence derives from an older woman with urothelial cancer. The V gene is TRBV5-1, the J gene TRBJ2-5, with 14 positions matching TRBD2. The sample here was PBMCs, taken around atezolizumab (anti-PD-L1) treatment. The CDR3 loop is CASSWGTSGSPEETQYF. The CDR3 nucleotides are TGCGCCAGCAGCTGGGGGACTAGCGGGAGTCCTGAAGAGACCCAGTACTTC.